A single sample gave rise to the 25 T cell receptor beta chains below, sequenced in a study of post-analysis software for immune sequencing data (dated by TCRdb to the mid-2010s). Paper-wide results and their limitations: Significantly higher frequencies in patients than in controls were found for five or six TRBV segments, including TRBV5-6, TRBV5-1 and TRBV20-1.

These receptors' targets are unknown. Receptor libraries were prepared by PCR. Reads for this sample came from an Illumina HiSeq 2500. Unique molecular identifiers were incorporated into TCR beta cDNA libraries to reduce PCR and sequencing biases. TCRdb reran the public reads through fastp at Q25 and MiXCR, keeping productive beta chains. Each entry is one CDR3 protein sequence, shown with its most common DNA and genes. Here the sample has hundreds of thousands of distinct CDR3 sequences; roughly 40% occur a single time. The biggest ten clones account for over 1.5% of the sample. Sample: blood. These receptors were obtained from a girl aged 5-17 years with multiple sclerosis.

The gene calls are TRBV25-1 and TRBJ2-1; TRBD2 matches 9 bases. In germline, CDR1 is MGHDK, CDR2 SYGVNS. The ends lost 3 bases at V and 6 bases at J; junction bases unmatched: 6. The CDR3 runs to 15 residues. Here the CDR3 reads CASSDAGGPGNEQFF. For the CDR3, the DNA is TGTGCCAGCAGTGATGCGGGGGGGCCCGGCAATGAGCAGTTCTTC.

This rearrangement joins TRBV20-1 to TRBJ1-2; 9 nucleotides agree with TRBD1. CDR3 length: 16 amino acids. V was pared by 1 base and J by 4 bases, with 10 bases of the junction left unmatched. CDR1 DFQATT and CDR2 SNEGSKA come from the germline V gene (reference sequence). The CDR3 nucleotides read TGCAGTGCTAGAGCCCAAGCTGAGGACAGGGGCTATGGCTACACCTTC. Residues: CSARAQAEDRGYGYTF.

The gene calls are TRBV6-4 and TRBJ2-1; TRBD2 agrees at 12 bases. V trimming: 6 bases; J trimming: 6 bases; junction bases outside the gene matches: 9. CDR3 size: 16 residues. In germline, CDR1 is MRHNA, CDR2 SNTAGT. The CDR3 loop is CASSAGLAGSSNEQFF. CDR3 DNA sequence: TGTGCCAGCAGCGCCGGACTAGCGGGATCAAGCAATGAGCAGTTCTTC.

Note on this clonotype: The junction does not match germline at one end; this may be a read error. This chain uses TRBV29-1 with TRBJ1-2; D unresolved. The CDR3 is 11 amino acids. Germline V gene sequence: CDR1 SQVTM, CDR2 ANQGSEA. The CDR3 here is CSVEGGEGYTF. CDR3 DNA sequence: TGCAGCGTAGAAGGAGGCGAGGGCTACACCTTC.

This chain connects TRBV5-1 to TRBJ2-5; possibly TRBD2 for D (7 bases). V was clipped by 0 bases and J by 7 bases, with 22 bases between them. CDR1 and CDR2 from the germline V gene are SGHRS and YFSETQ. CDR3 length: 17 amino acids. The CDR3 loop reads CASSLAGAGAIVRTQYF. The DNA for the CDR3 is TGCGCCAGCAGCTTGGCCGGGGCGGGGGCGATTGTGAGGACCCAGTACTTC. The full variable domain, in which reference TRBV5-1 and TRBJ2-5 provide the parts outside the CDR3, is KAGVTQTPRYLIKTRGQQVTLSCSPISGHRSVSWYQQTPGQGLQFLFEYFSETQRNKGNFPGRFSGRQFSNSRSEMNVSTLELGDSALYLCASSLAGAGAIVRTQYFGPGTRLLVL.

The V call is TRBV6-1, the J call TRBJ2-7; 7 bases line up with TRBD1. From germline, CDR1 is MNHNS and CDR2 SASEGT. V dropped 4 bases and J dropped 0; count of bases not matched to a gene: 3. The CDR3 loop spans 14 amino acids. CDR3 DNA: TGTGCCAGCAGTGGGACAGGTTACTCCTACGAGCAGTACTTC. Encoded protein: CASSGTGYSYEQYF.

The chain combines TRBV12-3 or TRBV12-4 with TRBJ2-5; 14 bases match TRBD2. This CDR3 is 15 amino acids long. V lost 6 bases, J lost 5 bases, and 5 bases stayed unmatched. The CDR3: CASSGTSGSGETQYF. In nucleotides, the CDR3 is TGTGCCAGCAGCGGGACTAGCGGGAGCGGGGAGACCCAGTACTTC.

CDR3 in DNA: TGCAGCGTTGAAGATAGGGACAGGGTAGGAAATACGCAGTATTTT. Amino acid sequence: CSVEDRDRVGNTQYF. The V gene is TRBV29-1, the J gene TRBJ2-3; 9 bases align to TRBD1. The CDR3 is 15 amino acids. In germline, CDR1 is SQVTM, CDR2 ANQGSEA. V trimming: 0 bases; J trimming: 7 bases; junction bases outside the gene matches: 8.

The chain couples TRBV5-1 to TRBJ2-3; TRBD1 matches 8 bases. The V gene's germline CDR1 is SGHRS and CDR2 YFSETQ. The CDR3 is 15 amino acids. Losses at the gene ends were 1 base for V and 6 bases for J; bases not matched to a gene: 7. The CDR3 region is CASSLRTGRADTQYF. DNA of the CDR3: TGCGCCAGCAGCTTGAGGACAGGGCGGGCGGATACGCAGTATTTT.

Only a few counts were recorded for this clonotype. J is TRBJ2-3 and V is TRBV11-3; 10 bases agree with TRBD2. The CDR3 contains 16 residues. The junction had 8 bases not matched to a gene; V was cut back by 4 bases and J by 4 bases. Germline CDR1 and CDR2: SGHNT and YENEEA. CDR3 DNA sequence: TGTGCCAGCAGCTCTCGGGGGCTAGCGGGAGCAGATACGCAGTATTTT. Residues: CASSSRGLAGADTQYF.

This clonotype was seen many times. The genes are TRBV7-3 and TRBJ1-1; a possible D gene is TRBD1 (5 bases). CDR3 size: 14 residues. The V end lost 2 bases, the J end lost 2 bases, and 9 bases lay between the germline ends. Germline assignment: CDR1 SGHTA and CDR2 FQGTGA. The CDR3 bases are TGTGCCAGCAGCTTATCCCAGGGAAACACTGAAGCTTTCTTT. It codes for CASSLSQGNTEAFF.

The rearrangement links TRBV3-1 to TRBJ2-4, with D possibly matching TRBD2 (6 bases). Germline loops: CDR1 LGHDT, CDR2 YNNKEL (reference sequence). V lost 5 bases to trimming and J lost 7 bases, with 27 bases between them. The CDR3 consists of 18 residues. The chain's CDR3 is CASSSVEGDEGPNNIQYF. CDR3 DNA: TGTGCCAGCAGCTCCGTGGAGGGAGATGAGGGCCCAAACAACATTCAGTACTTC.

Details on this clonotype: A single base separates this from a much larger clone, so it may be a read error. The rearrangement uses TRBV5-1 and TRBJ2-5; 7 positions agree with TRBD1. The CDR3 has 14 residues. Germline trimming cut 4 bases from V and 10 bases from J; bases unmatched to any gene: 13. Germline V gene data show CDR1 as SGHRS and CDR2 as YFSETQ. The CDR3 here is CASSLLGQFSYQYF. The CDR3, as DNA: TGCGCCAGCAGCCTTTTGGGACAGTTTTCCTACCAGTACTTC.

V gene TRBV10-3 combines with J gene TRBJ2-7; TRBD1 is a possible D gene (6 bases). Trimming took off 7 bases at V and 3 bases at J, with 16 bases between the two ends. The CDR3 is 14 amino acids. CDR1 and CDR2 from the germline V gene are ENHRY and SYGVKD. The DNA of the CDR3 is TGTGCCATCAAGCCACAGGAAGGGGGCTACGAGCAGTACTTC. Translation: CAIKPQEGGYEQYF.

The chain carries TRBV5-1 and TRBJ2-5, with unresolved D. The V end was cut by 0 bases, the J end by 11 bases, with 11 bases between. Germline CDR1 reads SGHRS; CDR2 reads YFSETQ. The CDR3 contains 12 residues. CDR3 amino acids: CASSLEGIRQYF. Here the CDR3 DNA reads TGCGCCAGCAGCTTGGAAGGCATCCGTCAGTACTTC.

As for this clonotype: The DNA is omitted, as the CDR3 cannot be located on it reliably, and the CDR3 follows TCRdb's listing. This chain uses TRBV12-3 or TRBV12-4 with TRBJ2-6; TRBD1 is the table's D call and was not checked against the DNA. The CDR3 totals 23 residues, both ends included. This chain's CDR3 is CASSRRQGAGGYTFGSGTNVLTF.

DNA for the CDR3: TGTGCCAGCAGCTTAGTTAGGCGGACCCAGTACTTC. Its protein is CASSLVRRTQYF. This chain links TRBV7-2 with TRBJ2-5; no definite D call. Germline CDR1 SGHTA, CDR2 FQGNSA. V dropped 1 base and J dropped 7 bases, with 7 bases sitting between them. The CDR3 has 12 residues.

This clonotype appeared a few times. This rearrangement joins TRBV5-1 to TRBJ1-2; D is unclear. Trimming stripped 3 bases from V and 9 bases from J, with 21 bases between. CDR3 size: 15 residues. Germline assignment: CDR1 SGHRS and CDR2 YFSETQ. The CDR3, as DNA: TGCGCCAGCAGCTACGGACGGACGGGCCCTGTCAGCTACACCTTC. Protein sequence: CASSYGRTGPVSYTF.

This clonotype was counted ten times or more. The chain joins TRBV2 to TRBJ2-7, with D hard to call. V was clipped by 5 bases and J by 0 bases, with 20 bases between them. The germline gives CDR1 SNHLY, CDR2 FYNNEI. The CDR3 runs 17 residues. The CDR3 sequence: CASSLLRRWVHSYEQYF. Here the CDR3 DNA reads TGTGCCAGCAGTCTACTAAGACGATGGGTCCACTCCTACGAGCAGTACTTC.

The chain has TRBV7-9 and TRBJ1-2; D is unclear. Between the trimmed V and J ends, which lost 3 bases and 7 bases, there was a span of 6 bases. The CDR3 extends over 11 amino acids. The germline V gene has CDR1 SEHNR and CDR2 FQNEAQ (reference sequence). The CDR3 protein is CASSLDGGYTF. Here the CDR3 DNA reads TGTGCCAGCAGCTTGGATGGTGGCTACACCTTC. Drawing the rest from reference TRBV7-9 and TRBJ1-2, the complete variable domain is DTGVSQNPRHKITKRGQNVTFRCDPISEHNRLYWYRQTLGQGPEFLTYFQNEAQLEKSRLLSDRFSAERPKGSFSTLEIQRTEQGDSAMYLCASSLDGGYTFGSGTRLTVV.

The chain is built from TRBV12-3 or TRBV12-4 and TRBJ2-5, with D hard to call. The CDR3 spans 11 residues. V was clipped by 6 bases and J by 2 bases, with 4 bases between them. DNA of the CDR3: TGTGCCAGCAGGCAACAAGAGACCCAGTACTTC. Protein sequence: CASRQQETQYF.

The genes are TRBV9 and TRBJ2-1, with TRBD2 matching 12 bases. The germline gives CDR1 SGDLS, CDR2 YYNGEE. Losses at the gene ends were 3 bases for V and 7 bases for J; bases not matched to a gene: 8. CDR3 length: 16 amino acids. The CDR3: CASSGLAGEFVNEQFF. The CDR3 DNA is TGTGCCAGCAGCGGACTAGCGGGGGAGTTCGTAAATGAGCAGTTCTTC.

The chain uses TRBV7-8 and TRBJ2-5; tentative D call: TRBD2 (5 bases). The J call may be mistaken, given a closer DNA end match to TRBJ2-7. The CDR3 sequence is 14 residues long. Per the germline V gene, CDR1 is SGHVS and CDR2 is FQNEAQ. The DNA for the CDR3 is TGTGCCAGCAGCCAGAGGGAGTCGGTTTACGAGCAGTACTTC. Its protein product is CASSQRESVYEQYF.

The rearrangement joins TRBV2 to TRBJ1-5; D is uncertain. The V end lost 4 bases, the J end lost 1 base, and 11 bases lay between the germline ends. From germline, CDR1 is SNHLY and CDR2 FYNNEI. The CDR3 contains 15 residues. The CDR3 nucleotides read TGTGCCAGCAGTGCTTGGGTAATGAGCAATCAGCCCCAGCATTTT. Translating gives CASSAWVMSNQPQHF. Drawing the rest from reference TRBV2 and TRBJ1-5, the complete variable domain is EPEVTQTPSHQVTQMGQEVILRCVPISNHLYFYWYRQILGQKVEFLVSFYNNEISEKSEIFDDQFSVERPDGSNFTLKIRSTKLEDSAMYFCASSAWVMSNQPQHFGDGTRLSIL.

This clonotype showed up just a few times. This chain joins TRBV12-3 or TRBV12-4 and TRBJ1-2, with 9 bases matching TRBD1. This CDR3 region has 14 residues. With V trimmed by 6 bases and J by 6 bases, 8 bases remained unmatched. CDR3 in amino acids: CASRDRDRVDGYTF. The CDR3 bases are TGTGCCAGCAGGGACCGGGACAGGGTAGATGGCTACACCTTC.